The 17 T cell receptor beta chains given below trace back to one sample, sequenced in a study of OX40 agonist ivuxolimab in advanced cancers. Libraries were prepared by immunoSEQ multiplex PCR; TCRdb keeps only in-frame clonotypes and omits some of them. Among around 40,000 clones listed, over 80% were seen once. The specimen comprised CD4+ or CD8+ T cells sorted from blood, sampled in a trial of the OX40 agonist ivuxolimab. The receptors originated from an adult with an advanced solid tumor such as melanoma, head and neck, liver or kidney cancer.

V usage is TRBV7-8 and J usage is TRBJ2-7; 8 bases match TRBD2. Germline V gives CDR1 SGHVS, CDR2 FQNEAQ. The CDR3 is made up of 15 amino acids. J gave up 9 bases and V 4 bases, and 14 bases lay outside the gene matches. Here the CDR3 DNA reads TGTGCCAGCAGCTCACCCTCCGGGACTAGTCCACGGCAGTACTTC. Protein: CASSSPSGTSPRQYF.

This rearrangement joins TRBV18 to TRBJ2-5; 7 nucleotides align to TRBD2. Germline CDR1 and CDR2: KGHSH and LQKENI. The V gene end was trimmed by 6 bases and the J gene end by 7 bases; junction bases not matched to a gene: 8. The CDR3 length is 13 residues. The CDR3 region is CASSRGEATTQYF. The CDR3 DNA sequence: TGTGCCAGCTCTCGGGGGGAGGCGACGACCCAGTACTTC.

The gene calls are TRBV9 and TRBJ2-1; TRBD2 agrees at 15 bases. CDR3 length: 16 amino acids. V was pared by 2 bases and J by 10 bases, with 7 bases of the junction left unmatched. Germline-derived CDR1 and CDR2 are SGDLS and YYNGEE. CDR3 region: CASSVGLAGGPREQFF. The CDR3 DNA follows: TGTGCCAGCAGCGTTGGACTAGCGGGAGGGCCCCGGGAGCAGTTCTTC.

The chain joins TRBV28 to TRBJ1-3, with unresolved D. CDR1 MDHEN and CDR2 SYDVKM come from the germline V gene. The ends were cut back, 5 bases at V and 0 bases at J, with 8 bases in the middle. The CDR3 is made up of 14 amino acids. In DNA, the CDR3 is TGTGCCAGCAGTGCACCGAGCTCTGGAAACACCATATATTTT. It yields the protein CASSAPSSGNTIYF.

This clone was counted a few times. J is TRBJ2-2 and V is TRBV4-3; no clear D gene. There are 17 residues in the CDR3. Germline CDR1 LGHNA, CDR2 YSLEER. Deletions cut 2 bases from V and 1 base from J, with 14 bases between. CDR3 coding DNA: TGCGCCAGCAGCCAAATGAGCTCAGCAGTGAACACCGGGGAGCTGTTTTTT. Protein: CASSQMSSAVNTGELFF.

As to this clone: Different DNA sequences within this sample yield the same CDR3. CDR3 in DNA: TGTGCCAGCAGCGTAGTGGGGACAGGGAATAATGAGCAGTTCTTC. It encodes CASSVVGTGNNEQFF. The chain couples TRBV9 to TRBJ2-1; 9 bases are shared with TRBD1. The V gene's germline CDR1 is SGDLS and CDR2 YYNGEE. The CDR3 has 15 residues. V lost 0 bases and J lost 7; bases outside the gene matches: 5.

The sample holds one count of this clone. The V call is TRBV30, the J call TRBJ2-3; D gene ambiguous. Per germline, CDR1 GTSNPN and CDR2 SVGIG (reference sequence). CDR3 length equals 11 residues. V was shortened by 0 bases and J by 6 bases, with 4 bases between the two germline ends. CDR3 DNA sequence: TGTGCCTGGAGTGTACCGGATACGCAGTATTTT. Its protein product is CAWSVPDTQYF.

This CDR3 reads CASSDAPRRDDREQYF. As DNA, the CDR3 is TGTGCCAGCAGTGACGCCCCGAGGCGGGACGACCGGGAGCAGTACTTC. The chain is built from TRBV6-4 and TRBJ2-5; D perhaps matches TRBD2 (6 bases). With 2 bases removed from V and 11 bases from J, the gap between germline ends came to 24 bases. This CDR3 spans 16 amino acids. The germline V gene has CDR1 MRHNA and CDR2 SNTAGT.

The rearrangement uses TRBV11-3 and TRBJ1-2; D remains ambiguous. There are 13 residues in the CDR3. The germline V gene encodes CDR1 SGHNT and CDR2 YENEEA. V shed 5 bases and J shed 4 bases, with 11 bases lying between them. CDR3 protein: CASSVGRFYGYTF. The CDR3 DNA is TGTGCCAGCAGCGTTGGACGCTTCTATGGCTACACCTTC.

This chain links TRBV18 with TRBJ2-1, with 7 bases aligning to TRBD1. The V segment lost 3 bases and the J segment 6 bases; nucleotides outside the gene matches: 8. CDR1 and CDR2 from the germline V gene are KGHSH and LQKENI. This CDR3 is 15 amino acids long. CDR3 sequence (DNA): TGTGCCAGCTCACCCCGGGGACAGCTGGTCAATGAGCAGTTCTTC. Translated, it gives CASSPRGQLVNEQFF.

This rearrangement joins TRBV2 to TRBJ2-7, with 9 bases identical to TRBD2. Germline-derived CDR1 and CDR2 are SNHLY and FYNNEI. CDR3 length: 15 amino acids. V trimming: 7 bases; J trimming: 2 bases; junction bases outside the gene matches: 9. The CDR3 bases are TGTGCCAGCATTAGCGGGAGACCCCTTACCTACGAGCAGTACTTC. This translates into CASISGRPLTYEQYF. Supplemented by reference TRBV2 and TRBJ2-7, the full variable domain reads EPEVTQTPSHQVTQMGQEVILRCVPISNHLYFYWYRQILGQKVEFLVSFYNNEISEKSEIFDDQFSVERPDGSNFTLKIRSTKLEDSAMYFCASISGRPLTYEQYFGPGTRLTVT.

V gene TRBV10-3 combines with J gene TRBJ2-3, with 8 nucleotides matching TRBD2. This CDR3 is built from 16 residues. Trimming took 6 bases from V and 4 from J; bases not matched to a gene: 12. CDR1 is ENHRY, CDR2 SYGVKD, per germline. In nucleotides, the CDR3 is TGTGCCATCAGCGGATCGGAAGCGGGAGCGGCAGATACGCAGTATTTT. Translating it yields CAISGSEAGAADTQYF.

This clone came up once. J is TRBJ1-1 and V is TRBV28; D unresolved. The V end lost 2 bases, the J end lost 8 bases, and 9 bases lay between the germline ends. Germline V lookup: CDR1 MDHEN, CDR2 SYDVKM. The CDR3 contains 12 residues. CDR3 in amino acids: CASSLGILEAFF. DNA for the CDR3: TGTGCCAGCAGTTTAGGAATCCTCGAAGCTTTCTTT.

The gene calls are TRBV10-3 and TRBJ1-2, with 9 bases identical to TRBD1. V was clipped by 2 bases and J by 5 bases; unmatched bases: 0. CDR3 length: 13 amino acids. Germline V gene sequence: CDR1 ENHRY, CDR2 SYGVKD. This CDR3 reads CAISEGQGYGYTF. CDR3 nucleotides: TGTGCCATCAGTGAGGGACAGGGGTATGGCTACACCTTC.

The chain is built from TRBV28 and TRBJ1-3; D gene uncertain. Germline assignment: CDR1 MDHEN and CDR2 SYDVKM. The V end was cut by 5 bases, the J end by 4 bases, with 9 bases between. This CDR3 contains 13 residues. CDR3 loop: CASSANPGNTIYF. CDR3 bases: TGTGCCAGCAGTGCTAACCCAGGAAACACCATATATTTT.

This clone was found once. This chain connects TRBV2 to TRBJ2-5, with TRBD1 matching over 11 bases. The CDR3 is 15 residues long. From germline, CDR1 is SNHLY and CDR2 FYNNEI. With V trimmed by 5 bases and J by 4 bases, 6 bases remained unmatched. The CDR3 is CASSSTGTGGETQYF. CDR3 nucleotides: TGTGCCAGCAGTTCAACCGGGACAGGGGGAGAGACCCAGTACTTC.

This rearrangement joins TRBV10-3 to TRBJ2-1; 9 nucleotides agree with TRBD1. V shed 10 bases, J shed 3 bases, and the junction held 10 bases outside the gene matches. CDR3 length: 15 amino acids. CDR1 ENHRY and CDR2 SYGVKD come from the germline V gene. The CDR3 sequence is CATITGGDNYNEQFF. The CDR3, as DNA: TGTGCCACCATAACAGGGGGCGACAACTACAATGAGCAGTTCTTC.